Included here is one T cell receptor (beta chain) sequence, with context. Its antigen remains unidentified. This entry is derived from a study of cytotoxic CD8 clonotypes in ibrutinib-treated CLL. Study-level findings and limits: Progressing and sustained-remission patients had different sampling times.

The CDR3 is 18 amino acids. The V gene's germline CDR1 is SGHVS and CDR2 FQNEAQ. V lost 3 bases and J lost 0, with 18 bases in between. TCRdb's copy holds only in-frame clones and misses some; the assay was immunoSEQ multiplex PCR. The sample lists 110,000 to 150,000 clones; 75% to 80% were seen once. V usage is TRBV7-8 and J usage is TRBJ2-1; D tentatively fits TRBD1 or TRBD2 (6 bases each). This receptor was obtained from a human donor with chronic lymphocytic leukemia. The starting material was PBMCs, obtained after 24 months of ibrutinib treatment. The CDR3 loop reads CASSFARGTISSYNEQFF. The CDR3 nucleotides read TGTGCCAGCAGCTTTGCACGGGGGACAATCAGCTCCTACAATGAGCAGTTCTTC.